This record covers a single T cell receptor beta chain. This clone has only one observation. There is no known antigen for this receptor. Per-nucleotide qualities are absent, and no much larger clonotype sits a single base away. In the prospective study, participants were about 18 to 95 years old, resided in about two dozen geographic areas of the United States, and were enrolled through a virtual design. Cohort assignment in the prospective study relied on participant-reported clinical history from a screening survey and a study questionnaire. Mobile phlebotomists in the prospective study collected whole blood, serum and a nasopharyngeal or oropharyngeal swab from every participant. Over an approximately 2-month period, participants in the prospective study had the option of providing additional blood draws and questionnaires. Before DNA extraction, blood samples from the prospective study were shipped at room temperature or frozen.

The source of the sample is a study of blood T cell repertoires in COVID-19 (dated by TCRdb to 2018 to 2020). For the wider study: Samples from collaborators originated in the United States, Italy and Spain and spanned both the acute and convalescent phases of COVID-19. A freely available public database, intended as a resource for researchers studying the immune response to SARS-CoV-2, is where the repertoires were released. The sample metadata nearly always contained a de-identified subject ID, COVID-19 status, age in years and sex. The prospective study material was composed of cDNA or gDNA derived from T cells, B-cell-depleted T cells, or PBMCs. Where available, HLA class I and class II types were taken from metadata supplied by the sample provider and were not determined by assay-based typing. Samples were obtained from the ongoing ImmuneRACE study (first 160 participants) and from approximately 1,200 subjects provided by 6 global collaborators. Subjects who had been exposed to COVID-19, were actively infected with it, or had recovered from it provided the deeply sampled blood TCRbeta repertoires that made up the dataset.

What the work shows at the level of the full study, not this receptor alone: The amount of clinical and demographic metadata varied by source and participant and was provided uncurated.

V sheds 3 bases and J sheds 5 bases, leaving 7 bases between their ends. Taken from the germline V gene (reference sequence), the CDR1 and CDR2 loops are DFQATT and SNEGSKA. There are 11 amino acids in the CDR3, from cysteine to phenylalanine inclusive. The retained sequence is limited to the CDR3, 33 bases, with the frame set at the first base. TCRbeta CDR3 regions were amplified from genomic DNA using the immunoSEQ Assay, a bias-controlled multiplex PCR. On the study's bioinformatics: The number of nucleated cells in each sample was estimated from the amplification of reference gene primers within the assay. Sequence reads were collapsed and filtered to measure the absolute abundance of every unique TCRbeta CDR3 rearrangement. For each sample, productive Simpson clonality was calculated as the square root of Simpson's diversity index across productive rearrangements. TCRdb's version of the immuneACCESS table is confined to in-frame rearrangements and falls short of the full clone set. An unresolved V gene accounts for under half of the shortfall where checked; the remainder is of unknown origin. The DNA gave D and trimming, while V, J and clone size come from that table. The sample data list 200,000 or so clones, and just over 85% of these were observed just once. Around 3.8% of the sample belongs to the ten largest clones.

The source of this sequence is a woman in her forties with acute COVID-19. The rearrangement combines TRBV20-1 with TRBJ2-5; the D gene assignment is ambiguous. Sequenced material: PBMCs or T cells enriched from blood (not recorded which). In nucleotides, the sequence is TGCAGTGCTAGTAACATCGAGACCCAGTACTTC. Its translation is CSASNIETQYF.